Included here is one TCR beta chain sequence, with context. This record comes from a study of blood T cell repertoires in COVID-19. Looking at the study overall: Specimens from acute and convalescent COVID-19 originated in the United States, Italy and Spain. From T cells, B-cell-depleted T cells, or PBMCs came the material, which was cDNA or gDNA.

Germline V gene data show CDR1 as SGHDT and CDR2 as YYEEEE. CDR3 length: 15 amino acids. Between the trimmed V and J ends, which lost 1 base and 0 bases, there was a span of 10 bases. Generated by immunoSEQ multiplex PCR, the TCRdb table keeps only in-frame clones and is missing some. The table lists 120,000 or so clones, around three quarters of them singletons. Sequenced: peripheral blood. V usage is TRBV5-6 and J usage is TRBJ1-1, with D unresolved. The TCR was taken from a man aged 35-49 years with active or convalescent COVID-19. CDR3 region: CASSLPHSLNTEAFF. CDR3 DNA: TGTGCCAGCAGCTTGCCTCACAGCTTGAACACTGAAGCTTTCTTT.